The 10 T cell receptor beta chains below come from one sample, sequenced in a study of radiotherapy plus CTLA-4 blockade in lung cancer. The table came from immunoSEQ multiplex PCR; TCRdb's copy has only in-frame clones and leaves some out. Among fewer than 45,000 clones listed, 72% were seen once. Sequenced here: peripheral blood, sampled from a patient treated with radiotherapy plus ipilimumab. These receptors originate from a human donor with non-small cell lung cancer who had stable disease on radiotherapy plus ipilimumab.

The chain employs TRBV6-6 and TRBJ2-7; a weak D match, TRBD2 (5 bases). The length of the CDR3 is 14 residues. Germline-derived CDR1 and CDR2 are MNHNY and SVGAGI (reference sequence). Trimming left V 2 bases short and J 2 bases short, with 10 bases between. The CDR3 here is CASSYGRGPYEQYF. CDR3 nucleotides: TGTGCCAGCAGTTACGGCCGGGGTCCCTACGAGCAGTACTTC.

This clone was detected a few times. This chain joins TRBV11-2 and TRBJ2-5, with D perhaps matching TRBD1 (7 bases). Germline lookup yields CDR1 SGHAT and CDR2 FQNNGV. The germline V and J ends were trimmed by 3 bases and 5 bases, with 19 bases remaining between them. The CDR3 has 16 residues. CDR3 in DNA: TGTGCCAGCAGCTTGGGGGGACAGTCCTGGCTTGAGACCCAGTACTTC. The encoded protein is CASSLGGQSWLETQYF.

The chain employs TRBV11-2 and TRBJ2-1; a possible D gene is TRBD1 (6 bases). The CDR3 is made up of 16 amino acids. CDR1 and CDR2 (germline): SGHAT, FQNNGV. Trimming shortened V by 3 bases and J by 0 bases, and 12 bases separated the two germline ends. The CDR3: CASSFEQGSSYNEQFF. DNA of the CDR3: TGTGCCAGCAGCTTTGAACAGGGCAGCTCCTACAATGAGCAGTTCTTC.

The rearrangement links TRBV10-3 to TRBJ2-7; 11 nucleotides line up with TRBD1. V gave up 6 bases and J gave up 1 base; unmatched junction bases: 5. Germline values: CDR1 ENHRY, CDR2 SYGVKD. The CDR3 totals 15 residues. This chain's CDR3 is CAISSGTGGSYEQYF. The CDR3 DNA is TGTGCCATCAGCTCCGGGACAGGGGGATCCTACGAGCAGTACTTC.

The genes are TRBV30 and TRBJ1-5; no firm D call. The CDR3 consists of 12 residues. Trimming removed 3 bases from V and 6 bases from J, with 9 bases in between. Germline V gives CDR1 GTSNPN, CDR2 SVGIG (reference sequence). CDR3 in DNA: TGTGCCTGGAGCCAGGCCGGTCAGCCCCAGCATTTT. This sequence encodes CAWSQAGQPQHF.

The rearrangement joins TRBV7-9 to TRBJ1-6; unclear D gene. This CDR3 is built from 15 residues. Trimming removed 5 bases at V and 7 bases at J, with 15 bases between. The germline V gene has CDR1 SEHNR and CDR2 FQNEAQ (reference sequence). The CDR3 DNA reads TGTGCCAGCAGCCGGGGTGCGGGAGAAAATTCACCCCTCCACTTT. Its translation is CASSRGAGENSPLHF.

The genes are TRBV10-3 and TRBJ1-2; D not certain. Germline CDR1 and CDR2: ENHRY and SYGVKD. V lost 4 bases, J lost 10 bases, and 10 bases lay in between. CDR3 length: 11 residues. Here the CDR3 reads CAISVGLNYTF. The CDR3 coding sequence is TGTGCCATCAGTGTGGGCCTAAACTACACCTTC.

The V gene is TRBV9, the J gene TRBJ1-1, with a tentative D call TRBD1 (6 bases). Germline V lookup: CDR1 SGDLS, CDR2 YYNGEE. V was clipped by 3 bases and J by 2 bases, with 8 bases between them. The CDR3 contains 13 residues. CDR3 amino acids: CASSETGNTEAFF. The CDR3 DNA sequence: TGTGCCAGCAGCGAGACAGGTAACACTGAAGCTTTCTTT.

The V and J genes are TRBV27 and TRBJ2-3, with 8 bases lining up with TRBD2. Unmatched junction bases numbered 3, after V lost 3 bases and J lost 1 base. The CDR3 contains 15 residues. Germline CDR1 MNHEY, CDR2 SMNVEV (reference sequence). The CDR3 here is CASSLEAGGTDTQYF. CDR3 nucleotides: TGTGCCAGCAGTTTGGAAGCGGGGGGCACAGATACGCAGTATTTT.

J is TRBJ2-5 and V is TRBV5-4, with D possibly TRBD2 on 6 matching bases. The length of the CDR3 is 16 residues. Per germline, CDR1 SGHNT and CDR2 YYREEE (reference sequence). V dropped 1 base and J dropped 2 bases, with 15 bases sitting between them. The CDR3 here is CASSLITSSRQETQYF. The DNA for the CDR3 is TGTGCCAGCAGCTTGATCACTAGCAGTCGGCAAGAGACCCAGTACTTC.